The next 22 T cell receptor beta chains were all read from a single sample in a study of identical twins (dated by TCRdb to 2016 to 2018). Libraries were prepared through 5' RACE. The instrument given in TCRdb is Illumina HiSeq 2000. TCRdb reran the public reads through fastp at Q25 and MiXCR, keeping productive beta chains. Each record represents a unique CDR3 protein, reported with the most common genes and DNA among its rows. Present in this sample are roughly 690,000 distinct CDR3 sequences, 20% to 25% of which were seen just once. 4.3% of the sample rests with the top ten. This sample also appeared in a second study, on T cells expressing NK-cell markers.

The sample was PBMCs. Receptors were obtained from a woman aged 18-29 years in good health.

In this sample, this clonotype turned up a few times. The gene calls are TRBV7-2 and TRBJ2-1; no firm D call. The CDR3 is made up of 12 amino acids. Germline CDR1 is SGHTA and CDR2 is FQGNSA. V lost 5 bases to trimming and J lost 5 bases, with 7 bases between them. The CDR3 sequence is CASSAHDNEQFF. CDR3 coding DNA: TGTGCCAGCAGCGCCCATGACAATGAGCAGTTCTTC.

In its sample, this clonotype was seen a few times. V and J are TRBV12-3 or TRBV12-4 and TRBJ2-3; 11 positions match TRBD2. The CDR3 spans 15 residues. V lost 8 bases to trimming and J lost 2 bases; unmatched junction nucleotides: 6. The CDR3 sequence: CASARLAGSTDTQYF. The CDR3 DNA reads as TGTGCCAGCGCCCGACTAGCGGGGTCCACAGATACGCAGTATTTT.

The chain couples TRBV29-1 to TRBJ2-2; the D gene is possibly TRBD1 (5 bases). The CDR3 sequence is 15 residues long. Germline values: CDR1 SQVTM, CDR2 ANQGSEA. Trimming removed 4 bases at V and 6 bases at J, with 18 bases between. The CDR3 sequence: CSVGAGWAMAGELFF. CDR3 in DNA: TGCAGCGTTGGGGCAGGGTGGGCAATGGCCGGGGAGCTGTTTTTT.

This clonotype appeared a few times. The chain recombines TRBV20-1 with TRBJ2-3, with 10 bases that match TRBD2. The CDR3 length is 15 residues. V lost 5 bases and J lost 5; bases outside the gene matches: 10. The V gene's germline CDR1 is DFQATT and CDR2 SNEGSKA (reference sequence). The CDR3 DNA follows: TGCAGTGCTCAGCCCCTAGCGGGAGTTATAGATACGCAGTATTTT. Translated, it gives CSAQPLAGVIDTQYF.

This clonotype was detected ten times or more. The gene calls are TRBV20-1 and TRBJ2-7, with D possibly matching TRBD1 (6 bases). Germline assignment: CDR1 DFQATT and CDR2 SNEGSKA (reference sequence). V was cut by 5 bases and J by 3 bases, with 11 bases left in between. The CDR3 has 12 residues. The CDR3 protein is CSAPGTNYEQYF. The DNA for the CDR3 is TGCAGTGCTCCAGGGACAAACTACGAGCAGTACTTC.

The chain combines TRBV5-1 with TRBJ2-1; possible D gene TRBD2, 6 bases. The CDR3 runs to 17 residues. Looked up from germline, CDR1 is SGHRS and CDR2 is YFSETQ. The germline V and J ends were trimmed by 0 bases and 0 bases, with 13 bases remaining between them. CDR3 nucleotides: TGCGCCAGCAGCTTGGGGGTGGGAGGCAGCTCCTACAATGAGCAGTTCTTC. It yields the protein CASSLGVGGSSYNEQFF.

This clonotype has just a few counts. V gene TRBV20-1 combines with J gene TRBJ2-1, with 7 bases lining up with TRBD2. This CDR3 is built from 14 residues. Germline values: CDR1 DFQATT, CDR2 SNEGSKA (reference sequence). After removal of 4 bases from V and 3 bases from J, the junction contained 6 bases not matched to a gene. The CDR3 here is CSAMLADLYNEQFF. CDR3 coding DNA: TGCAGTGCTATGCTAGCGGATCTCTACAATGAGCAGTTCTTC.

This clonotype was seen more than once but under ten times. The chain combines TRBV20-1 with TRBJ2-1; 11 bases are shared with TRBD2. Germline V gene sequence: CDR1 DFQATT, CDR2 SNEGSKA (reference sequence). Unmatched junction bases numbered 6, after V lost 4 bases and J lost 4 bases. The CDR3 runs to 15 residues. The CDR3 bases are TGCAGTGCTAATTCATTAGCGGGGGGGTACAATGAGCAGTTCTTC. It yields the protein CSANSLAGGYNEQFF.

This clonotype was counted a few times. The J gene is TRBJ1-5, the V gene TRBV20-1, with TRBD1 matching 7 bases. The CDR3 length is 15 residues. Germline V gives CDR1 DFQATT, CDR2 SNEGSKA (reference sequence). Trimming took 3 bases from V and 3 from J; bases not matched to a gene: 8. The DNA of the CDR3 is TGCAGTGCTAGCATAGAAGGGGGCTTCAATCAGCCCCAGCATTTT. Translated: CSASIEGGFNQPQHF.

At least ten counts were recorded for this clonotype. The chain employs TRBV10-2 and TRBJ2-1; 13 nucleotides match TRBD2. The CDR3 has 15 residues. Per germline, CDR1 WSHSY and CDR2 SAAADI. The junction had 1 base not matched to a gene; V was cut back by 6 bases and J by 2 bases. Written as DNA, the CDR3 is TGCGCCAGCAGCGGGACTAGCGGGGCCTACAATGAGCAGTTCTTC. It codes for CASSGTSGAYNEQFF.

Ten or more counts support this clonotype. The gene calls are TRBV20-1 and TRBJ1-1; no clear D gene. The CDR3 has 13 amino acids. Trimming left V 1 base short and J 2 bases short, with 8 bases between. CDR1 is DFQATT, CDR2 SNEGSKA, per germline (reference sequence). For the CDR3, the DNA is TGCAGTGCTAGAGCCCCCCAAAACACTGAAGCTTTCTTT. This translates into CSARAPQNTEAFF.

This clonotype has at least ten counts. CDR3 sequence: CSAPRGSGSTDTQYF. The DNA for the CDR3 is TGCAGTGCTCCCCGGGGGAGCGGATCCACAGATACGCAGTATTTT. The chain links TRBV20-1 to TRBJ2-3; TRBD2 might be the D (6 bases). The CDR3 has 15 amino acids. CDR1 is DFQATT, CDR2 SNEGSKA, per germline (reference sequence). V lost 5 bases and J 2 bases, leaving 17 bases between the germline ends.

Here the CDR3 DNA reads TGTGCCAGCAGCCTGCAAATGGAGCAGTTCTTC. Residues: CASSLQMEQFF. The chain couples TRBV7-2 to TRBJ2-1; D unresolved. Germline V gene sequence: CDR1 SGHTA, CDR2 FQGNSA. The V gene lost 5 bases and the J gene lost 10 bases, with 9 bases spanning the gap. The CDR3 has 11 amino acids.

The V call is TRBV3-1, the J call TRBJ2-1; 11 bases are a match to TRBD2. Looked up from germline, CDR1 is LGHDT and CDR2 is YNNKEL (reference sequence). This CDR3 spans 17 amino acids. The V gene end was trimmed by 1 base and the J gene end by 8 bases; junction bases not matched to a gene: 10. The CDR3, as DNA: TGTGCCAGCAGCCAAGGAATTTATAGCGGGGGGGGAGATGAGCAGTTCTTC. Translating it yields CASSQGIYSGGGDEQFF.

This clonotype appeared a few times. The chain is built from TRBV7-3 and TRBJ2-1, with 8 bases that match TRBD2. The germline V gene has CDR1 SGHTA and CDR2 FQGTGA. The CDR3 is 15 amino acids. J was trimmed by 4 bases and V by 5 bases; bases with no gene match: 7. CDR3 coding DNA: TGTGCCAGCAGCGGCTCAGCGGGGGAGTACAATGAGCAGTTCTTC. Protein sequence: CASSGSAGEYNEQFF.

The rearrangement joins TRBV27 to TRBJ2-7; D remains ambiguous. Trimming took off 5 bases at V and 3 bases at J, with 11 bases between the two ends. Germline CDR1 reads MNHEY; CDR2 reads SMNVEV (reference sequence). CDR3 length: 13 amino acids. This CDR3 reads CASSPSRNYEQYF. CDR3 nucleotides: TGTGCCAGCAGTCCGTCCAGGAACTACGAGCAGTACTTC.

The chain has TRBV5-1 and TRBJ2-1, with 9 bases matching TRBD2. CDR1 is SGHRS, CDR2 YFSETQ, per germline. The V and J ends lost 4 bases and 8 bases, in that order; junction bases with no gene match: 13. CDR3 length: 16 amino acids. CDR3 sequence (DNA): TGCGCCAGCAGCCGAGTAGCGGGGGCAGGAGCGGATGAGCAGTTCTTC. This sequence encodes CASSRVAGAGADEQFF.

This clonotype was recorded a few times. The genes are TRBV7-2 and TRBJ2-3; TRBD1 might be the D (6 bases). The V end was cut by 0 bases, the J end by 2 bases, with 9 bases between. The CDR3 is made up of 15 amino acids. CDR1 is SGHTA and CDR2 is FQGNSA in the germline V gene. CDR3 sequence: CASSLAGAPTDTQYF. DNA for the CDR3: TGTGCCAGCAGCTTAGCGGGGGCCCCCACAGATACGCAGTATTTT. Together with reference TRBV7-2 and TRBJ2-3, the CDR3 gives the full variable domain: GAGVSQSPSNKVTEKGKDVELRCDPISGHTALYWYRQSLGQGLEFLIYFQGNSAPDKSGLPSDRFSAERTGGSVSTLTIQRTQQEDSAVYLCASSLAGAPTDTQYFGPGTRLTVL.

The V call is TRBV9, the J call TRBJ2-1; tentatively, D is TRBD2 (5 bases). CDR3 length equals 14 residues. V lost 4 bases, J lost 3 bases, and 11 bases lay in between. CDR1 is SGDLS, CDR2 YYNGEE, per germline. The CDR3 nucleotides are TGTGCCAGCAGCATCGGGAATTTCTACAATGAGCAGTTCTTC. Its translation: CASSIGNFYNEQFF. The full variable domain, with the rest looked up from reference TRBV9 and TRBJ2-1, is DSGVTQTPKHLITATGQRVTLRCSPRSGDLSVYWYQQSLDQGLQFLIQYYNGEERAKGNILERFSAQQFPDLHSELNLSSLELGDSALYFCASSIGNFYNEQFFGPGTRLTVL.

The chain uses TRBV5-1 and TRBJ2-1; D may correspond to TRBD1 or TRBD2 (6 bases each). The CDR3 consists of 13 residues. With 3 bases removed from V and 7 bases from J, the gap between germline ends came to 11 bases. CDR1 is SGHRS, CDR2 YFSETQ, per germline. CDR3 sequence: CASSSGGENEQFF. Here the CDR3 DNA reads TGCGCCAGCAGCTCCGGGGGCGAAAATGAGCAGTTCTTC.

The V and J genes are TRBV20-1 and TRBJ2-2; D perhaps matches TRBD2 (6 bases). CDR3 length equals 15 residues. Trimming took off 6 bases at V and 2 bases at J, with 16 bases between the two ends. CDR1 and CDR2 from the germline V gene are DFQATT and SNEGSKA (reference sequence). In DNA form, the CDR3 reads TGCAGTGCCCCCGACGGCGGGGCTAACACCGGGGAGCTGTTTTTT. It codes for CSAPDGGANTGELFF.

The V and J genes are TRBV12-3 or TRBV12-4 and TRBJ2-7; D is unresolved. Trimming stripped 8 bases from V and 3 bases from J, with 8 bases between. The CDR3 runs 11 residues. The CDR3 region is CASATDYEQYF. The CDR3 DNA sequence: TGTGCCAGCGCCACCGACTACGAGCAGTACTTC.